Below, 17 T cell receptor beta chains from the same sample are listed, as sequenced in a study of shared clonotypes between healthy human individuals. Assay used: immunoSEQ multiplex PCR; TCRdb lists only in-frame clones, some missing. Seen here are fewer than 650,000 clones, 76% observed once, and the top ten hold 13%. The sample comprised PBMCs. The source is a middle-aged woman in good health. Some clones in this sample may be carry-over from other donors' samples.

This CDR3 reads CASSQTRTDTQYF. Here the CDR3 DNA reads TGTGCCAGCAGCCAGACTAGAACAGATACGCAGTATTTT. V is TRBV7-9 and J is TRBJ2-3, with a tentative D call TRBD2 (6 bases). From germline, CDR1 is SEHNR and CDR2 FQNEAQ (reference sequence). This CDR3 contains 13 residues. The V and J ends lost 5 bases and 3 bases respectively, with 9 bases between them.

There are a few counts of this clone. Distinct nucleotide sequences in the sample also encode this CDR3. This chain connects TRBV28 to TRBJ1-1; D is possibly TRBD1 (5 bases). Germline CDR1 reads MDHEN; CDR2 reads SYDVKM. The CDR3 runs to 13 residues. V lost 9 bases and J 1 base, leaving 12 bases between the germline ends. As DNA, the CDR3 is TGTGCCAGTTCCCGGGACGGGAACACTGAAGCTTTCTTT. It translates to CASSRDGNTEAFF.

The genes are TRBV20-1 and TRBJ2-1; possibly TRBD1 or TRBD2 for D (5 bases each). Looked up from germline, CDR1 is DFQATT and CDR2 is SNEGSKA (reference sequence). The CDR3 totals 11 residues. V lost 3 bases and J lost 15, with 15 bases in between. The CDR3 sequence is CSASVGTAWFF. CDR3 coding DNA: TGCAGTGCTAGCGTTGGGACGGCTTGGTTCTTC.

V gene TRBV28 combines with J gene TRBJ1-2; D gene unclear. Germline-derived CDR1 and CDR2 are MDHEN and SYDVKM. The CDR3 has 13 amino acids. The V and J ends lost 6 bases and 4 bases respectively, with 12 bases between them. In DNA, the CDR3 is TGTGCCAGCAGCTGGACCGAAGTCTATGGCTACACCTTC. Its protein is CASSWTEVYGYTF.

This chain uses TRBV5-4 with TRBJ2-7, with 8 bases that match TRBD2. CDR1 is SGHNT and CDR2 is YYREEE in the germline V gene (reference sequence). The CDR3 consists of 16 residues. Unmatched junction bases numbered 11, after V lost 5 bases and J lost 1 base. CDR3 bases: TGTGCCAGCAGTTTACCCGGGACTAGACTGTCCTACGAGCAGTACTTC. Protein: CASSLPGTRLSYEQYF.

About this clone: It is likely a read error: a sequence one base away is far more abundant. The sample carries other DNA sequences with the same CDR3. This chain links TRBV30 with TRBJ2-1, with TRBD2 identical over 10 bases. After removal of 2 bases from V and 8 bases from J, the junction contained 9 bases not matched to a gene. This CDR3 has 15 amino acids. CDR1 GTSNPN and CDR2 SVGIG come from the germline V gene (reference sequence). The CDR3 nucleotides read TGTGCCTGGAGTTCTGGGACTAGCGAGGGCGATGAGCAGTTCTTC. Translated, it gives CAWSSGTSEGDEQFF. Combining the CDR3 with reference TRBV30 and TRBJ2-1 gives the whole variable domain SQTIHQWPATLVQPVGSPLSLECTVEGTSNPNLYWYRQAAGRGLQLLFYSVGIGQISSEVPQNLSASRPQDRQFILSSKKLLLSDSGFYLCAWSSGTSEGDEQFFGPGTRLTVL.

The chain links TRBV28 to TRBJ1-3; TRBD1 might be the D (5 bases). This CDR3 spans 13 amino acids. Trimming took off 3 bases at V and 4 bases at J, with 7 bases between the two ends. Per the germline V gene, CDR1 is MDHEN and CDR2 is SYDVKM. The CDR3 here is CASSFGGGNTIYF. As DNA, the CDR3 is TGTGCCAGCAGTTTTGGGGGAGGAAACACCATATATTTT.

The rearrangement links TRBV6-6 to TRBJ1-2, with 9 positions matching TRBD1. Germline V gene sequence: CDR1 MNHNY, CDR2 SVGAGI (reference sequence). CDR3 size: 16 residues. The trim removed 4 bases at V and 8 bases at J, leaving 14 bases unmatched. The CDR3: CASSSGTGSPLGGYTF. The CDR3 DNA sequence: TGTGCCAGCAGTTCAGGGACAGGGAGCCCCCTGGGAGGCTACACCTTC.

V is TRBV6-6 and J is TRBJ1-2; D not certain. The CDR3 is made up of 13 amino acids. The germline V gene encodes CDR1 MNHNY and CDR2 SVGAGI (reference sequence). V lost 7 bases, J lost 7 bases, and 16 bases lay in between. CDR3 nucleotide sequence: TGTGCCAGCATAATAGATCCCAGATCTGGCTACACCTTC. This codes for CASIIDPRSGYTF.

The genes are TRBV5-1 and TRBJ1-2, with 7 bases matching TRBD1. V was clipped by 4 bases and J by 5 bases; unmatched bases: 11. Per germline, CDR1 SGHRS and CDR2 YFSETQ. CDR3 length: 15 amino acids. The DNA for the CDR3 is TGCGCCAGCAGCCCGACTGGGGACAGTTCTTATGGCTACACCTTC. It yields the protein CASSPTGDSSYGYTF.

J is TRBJ1-1 and V is TRBV10-3; a possible D gene is TRBD1 (5 bases). Deletions cut 0 bases from V and 4 bases from J, with 18 bases between. The CDR3 consists of 17 residues. CDR1 is ENHRY and CDR2 is SYGVKD in the germline V gene. The CDR3 DNA sequence: TGTGCCATCAGTGAGTCTTTAGGGGCCTCGGGGAGCACTGAAGCTTTCTTT. Translation: CAISESLGASGSTEAFF.

The rearrangement links TRBV10-2 to TRBJ1-6; 7 nucleotides match TRBD1. V gave up 7 bases and J gave up 5 bases; unmatched junction bases: 5. Germline-derived CDR1 and CDR2 are WSHSY and SAAADI. CDR3 size: 14 residues. CDR3 loop: CASKITGDNSPLHF. In DNA, the CDR3 is TGCGCCAGCAAAATTACAGGGGATAATTCACCCCTCCACTTT.

V usage is TRBV29-1 and J usage is TRBJ2-5, with D perhaps being TRBD1 or TRBD2 (6 bases each). The CDR3 contains 14 residues. V dropped 6 bases and J dropped 4 bases, with 18 bases sitting between them. Germline V gene lookup returns CDR1 SQVTM and CDR2 ANQGSEA. The CDR3 nucleotides read TGCAGCGTATGGGGGGTCAGGGGAGGAGAGACCCAGTACTTC. Protein: CSVWGVRGGETQYF.

The V and J genes are TRBV15 and TRBJ2-5; D is perhaps TRBD2 (6 bases). CDR3 size: 15 residues. Germline V gives CDR1 LNHNV, CDR2 YYDKDF (reference sequence). The V end was cut by 4 bases, the J end by 2 bases, with 14 bases between. The CDR3 coding sequence is TGTGCCACCAGCAAAAAAGGGACTGTTCAAGAGACCCAGTACTTC. This gives the protein CATSKKGTVQETQYF.

The chain couples TRBV7-2 to TRBJ1-2, with a possible D match to TRBD1 (5 bases). V dropped 1 base and J dropped 3 bases, with 15 bases sitting between them. CDR3 length: 16 residues. Germline CDR1 SGHTA, CDR2 FQGNSA. CDR3 sequence: CASSLVRRGRDYGYTF. In nucleotides, the CDR3 is TGTGCCAGCAGCTTAGTCCGCCGGGGCAGGGACTATGGCTACACCTTC.

The CDR3 region is CASRRQGAEETQYF. In nucleotides, the CDR3 is TGTGCCAGCAGGAGACAGGGGGCCGAAGAGACCCAGTACTTC. The chain combines TRBV6-5 with TRBJ2-5; TRBD1 matches at 10 bases. V lost 6 bases to trimming and J lost 3 bases; unmatched junction nucleotides: 4. The germline V gene has CDR1 MNHEY and CDR2 SVGAGI. The CDR3 runs to 14 residues.

V gene TRBV7-9 combines with J gene TRBJ1-1, with TRBD1 identical over 9 bases. The CDR3 runs to 11 residues. J was trimmed by 5 bases and V by 10 bases; bases with no gene match: 2. Germline V lookup: CDR1 SEHNR, CDR2 FQNEAQ (reference sequence). The CDR3 coding sequence is TGTGCCACGGACAGGGGTACTGAAGCTTTCTTT. It specifies CATDRGTEAFF.